This TCR beta chain was identified during a study of OX40 agonist ivuxolimab in advanced cancers. Describing the broader study: Ivuxolimab, which targeted the costimulatory receptor OX40 (CD134), was an agonistic, fully human IgG2 monoclonal antibody. Intravenous ivuxolimab was administered to patients every 2 weeks at six dose levels: 0.01, 0.1, 0.3, 1.5, 3 and 10 mg/kg. The dose-escalation cohort was approximately 83% male with a mean age of about 58 years, ranging from roughly 20 to 80. Partial responses were achieved by three dose-escalation patients, of whom one had hepatocellular carcinoma and two had cutaneous melanoma. Of the roughly 52 patients in dose escalation, about 20 had hepatocellular carcinoma, some 15 had melanoma, 9 had renal cell carcinoma and 9 had head and neck cancer. The paper describes the monotherapy dose-escalation part (N = 52 patients) of the phase I trial of ivuxolimab. The point of sequencing TCRbeta in the periphery was to test whether ivuxolimab changed TCR sequence diversity and drove clonal T-cell expansion. Prior anti-PD-1, anti-PD-L1 or anti-CTLA-4 therapy was permitted, and checkpoint inhibitors had been received by more than 35% of dose-escalation patients.

Points the paper makes about the study in general: On average, CD8+ T cells showed more expanded clones than CD4+ T cells after ivuxolimab. Which antigens the clonally expanded peripheral T cells were specific for was not determined. Low levels of normalized T-cell clonal expansion were also seen in some patients who did not respond. At doses from 0.1 to 3.0 mg/kg, clonal expansion was seen in both CD4+ and CD8+ blood T cells between baseline and week 6. Partial responders in the 0.1-3.0 mg/kg groups had among the lowest normalized peripheral clonal expansion, especially among CD8+ T cells.

Genomic DNA was isolated from the sorted cells so that the TCRbeta CDR3 region could be sequenced. TCRbeta CDR3 regions were sequenced using the immunoSEQ Assay. The source is immuneACCESS, and TCRdb retained only in-frame sequences with V and J called. Part of the clones is not carried over; for the studies checked, unresolved V genes explain less than half of this, and the remainder is unexplained. Within this sample are 55,000 to 80,000 clones, with over 75% of them counted one time only. The ten largest clones represent 0.95% to 1.1% of the sample. As regards this clone: This receptor's antigen is unknown. No much larger clonotype is one base removed from it; base qualities were not supplied.

The trial excluded patients who had a history of autoimmune disease or were on systemic immunosuppression. Peripheral blood for TCR sequencing was collected from all dose cohorts at baseline, on cycle 4 day 1, and on cycle 7 day 1. The samples were taken from a phase I, first-in-human, multicenter, open-label dose-escalation trial of ivuxolimab. Adults with locally advanced or metastatic head and neck squamous cell, hepatocellular, melanoma or renal cell carcinoma were enrolled in the trial. Before TCR sequencing, CD4+ and CD8+ T cells were separately sorted from peripheral blood. The TCR comes from an adult with an advanced solid tumor such as melanoma, head and neck, liver or kidney cancer. This material consisted of CD4+ or CD8+ T cells sorted from blood, taken in a trial of the OX40 agonist ivuxolimab.

This receptor has the CDR3 CSVGGTRDRGRINEQFF. The sequenced DNA: TGCAGCGTTGGTGGGACCCGGGACAGGGGGCGCATCAATGAGCAGTTCTTC. The chain links TRBV29-1 with TRBJ2-1, with TRBD1 matching 12 junction bases. The CDR3 has 17 amino acids, counting the end cysteine and phenylalanine. Just CDR3 DNA is preserved here, 51 bases in frame from base 1. CDR1 and CDR2 (SQVTM, ANQGSEA) derive from the germline V gene. The germline V end is reduced by 4 bases and the J end by 6 bases; junction bases left unmatched: 13.